The 19 T cell receptor beta chains reported below all come from one sample, sequenced in a study of cytomegalovirus exposure and HLA in healthy donors. Sequencing used immunoSEQ multiplex PCR; TCRdb keeps in-frame clones, though not all of them. This repertoire shows 300,000 to 450,000 clones, roughly 88% found once; its top ten account for roughly 0.83%. Specimen: PBMCs. Every receptor here comes from a woman younger than 30 in good health and CMV-seronegative.

The V and J genes are TRBV11-3 and TRBJ2-5, with TRBD1 matching over 7 bases. The CDR3 extends over 15 amino acids. V shed 5 bases, J shed 1 base, and the junction held 7 bases outside the gene matches. Germline CDR1 and CDR2: SGHNT and YENEEA. The CDR3: CASSRGQLIQETQYF. CDR3 sequence (DNA): TGTGCCAGCAGCCGGGGACAGCTGATCCAAGAGACCCAGTACTTC.

The V call is TRBV4-1, the J call TRBJ2-7; 9 bases fit TRBD2. The CDR3 consists of 16 residues. Trimming at V came to 3 bases and at J to 1 base, leaving 7 bases not matched to a gene. Germline V CDR1 and CDR2: MGHRA, YSYEKL. CDR3 sequence (DNA): TGCGCCAGCAGCCAGACAGCTAGCGGGGCTTCCTACGAGCAGTACTTC. This sequence encodes CASSQTASGASYEQYF.

This clone was seen a single time. This sequence joins TRBV7-8 and TRBJ2-3, with TRBD1 as a possible D gene (5 bases). The CDR3 is 16 amino acids. Trimming shortened V by 1 base and J by 1 base, and 12 bases separated the two germline ends. Germline V CDR1 and CDR2: SGHVS, FQNEAQ. The CDR3 DNA is TGTGCCAGCAGCTTAGGTCAGGGCGGCGGCACAGATACGCAGTATTTT. Translation gives CASSLGQGGGTDTQYF.

The count of this clone is one. This chain connects TRBV27 to TRBJ2-5; a possible D gene is TRBD2 (7 bases). From germline, CDR1 is MNHEY and CDR2 SMNVEV (reference sequence). The V gene lost 0 bases and the J gene lost 1 base, with 12 bases spanning the gap. The CDR3 consists of 16 residues. The CDR3, as DNA: TGTGCCAGCAGTTTATCGTTGGGGGGGCTCCAAGAGACCCAGTACTTC. This sequence encodes CASSLSLGGLQETQYF.

This sequence joins TRBV7-9 and TRBJ1-3, with 7 bases matching TRBD1. Germline V gene lookup returns CDR1 SEHNR and CDR2 FQNEAQ (reference sequence). The CDR3 is made up of 19 amino acids. The ends lost 6 bases at V and 0 bases at J; junction bases unmatched: 17. The CDR3 loop is CASRPPTGIKASSGNTIYF. The DNA for the CDR3 is TGTGCCAGCAGACCCCCGACAGGGATAAAAGCCTCCTCTGGAAACACCATATATTTT.

CDR3 sequence (DNA): TGCGCCAGCAGCTTGGCAACGACTAGCGGGAGTTACGATGAGCAGTTCTTC. This gives the protein CASSLATTSGSYDEQFF. V is TRBV5-1 and J is TRBJ2-1; TRBD2 matches 12 bases. After removal of 0 bases from V and 8 bases from J, the junction contained 9 bases not matched to a gene. The germline CDR1 and CDR2 sequences are SGHRS and YFSETQ. CDR3 size: 17 residues.

The chain employs TRBV29-1 and TRBJ2-5, with 9 bases that match TRBD2. The junction had 13 bases not matched to a gene; V was cut back by 4 bases and J by 4 bases. In germline, CDR1 is SQVTM, CDR2 ANQGSEA. The CDR3 length is 16 residues. The CDR3 coding sequence is TGCAGCGTTGTGGGGGTAAGCGGGAGGTTTGGAGAGACCCAGTACTTC. Translated: CSVVGVSGRFGETQYF.

The V and J genes are TRBV7-2 and TRBJ2-5; D may be TRBD1 (5 bases). CDR3 length: 14 residues. Per germline, CDR1 SGHTA and CDR2 FQGNSA. V shed 3 bases and J shed 4 bases, with 12 bases lying between them. DNA for the CDR3: TGTGCCAGCAGCTTTTGGACGACAGTAGAGACCCAGTACTTC. Translated, it gives CASSFWTTVETQYF.

The chain uses TRBV28 and TRBJ2-7, with a weak D call TRBD2 (5 bases). Germline V gene lookup returns CDR1 MDHEN and CDR2 SYDVKM. Trimming removed 7 bases from V and 6 bases from J, with 16 bases in between. The CDR3 extends over 13 amino acids. The CDR3 loop reads CASTPSGIGEQYF. The CDR3 nucleotides are TGTGCCAGCACCCCATCGGGGATCGGCGAGCAGTACTTC.

The chain links TRBV27 to TRBJ1-6, with a possible D match to TRBD1 (5 bases). CDR1 and CDR2 from the germline V gene are MNHEY and SMNVEV (reference sequence). V was pared by 2 bases and J by 10 bases, with 9 bases between. The CDR3 totals 13 residues. The CDR3 reads CASSLGGGSPLHF. CDR3 DNA: TGTGCCAGCAGTTTAGGGGGAGGGTCACCCCTCCACTTT.

The chain is built from TRBV27 and TRBJ2-3; 9 positions agree with TRBD1. The CDR3 contains 17 residues. V was clipped by 0 bases and J by 0 bases; unmatched bases: 4. Germline V gene lookup returns CDR1 MNHEY and CDR2 SMNVEV (reference sequence). Here the CDR3 DNA reads TGTGCCAGCAGTTTATCTCGGACAGGGGCTAGCACAGATACGCAGTATTTT. Its translation is CASSLSRTGASTDTQYF.

This clone was detected only a few times. The rearrangement joins TRBV5-4 to TRBJ1-6; D possibly corresponds to TRBD1 (6 bases). In germline, CDR1 is SGHNT, CDR2 YYREEE (reference sequence). V was trimmed by 6 bases and J by 8 bases, leaving 15 bases between them. The CDR3 loop spans 14 amino acids. As DNA, the CDR3 is TGTGCCAGCACCGGGGACAAGGCTCATTCACCCCTCCACTTT. Translating gives CASTGDKAHSPLHF.

The V gene is TRBV6-5, the J gene TRBJ1-1; D uncertain. Trimming cost V 2 bases and J 7 bases, with 11 bases left between them. Germline CDR1 reads MNHEY; CDR2 reads SVGAGI. CDR3 length equals 13 residues. CDR3: CASSYGRGFEAFF. The CDR3 nucleotides are TGTGCCAGCAGTTACGGGAGAGGGTTTGAAGCTTTCTTT.

The chain employs TRBV11-2 and TRBJ2-2; weak D call: TRBD2 (6 bases). The CDR3 totals 16 residues. Germline-derived CDR1 and CDR2 are SGHAT and FQNNGV. The V and J ends lost 4 bases and 0 bases respectively, with 12 bases between them. CDR3 in amino acids: CASSWVGGTNTGELFF. CDR3 in DNA: TGTGCCAGCAGCTGGGTTGGAGGGACGAACACCGGGGAGCTGTTTTTT.

This chain uses TRBV28 with TRBJ1-2, with TRBD1 matching 11 bases. Germline loops: CDR1 MDHEN, CDR2 SYDVKM. The CDR3 has 15 residues. V trimming: 6 bases; J trimming: 4 bases; junction bases outside the gene matches: 7. Here the CDR3 DNA reads TGTGCCAGCAGCCGGACAGGGGGCGCGATCTATGGCTACACCTTC. It specifies CASSRTGGAIYGYTF.

V gene TRBV7-9 combines with J gene TRBJ2-5; 13 nucleotides match TRBD2. The junction had 9 bases not matched to a gene; V was cut back by 5 bases and J by 9 bases. The CDR3 extends over 15 amino acids. Germline V CDR1 and CDR2: SEHNR, FQNEAQ (reference sequence). This chain's CDR3 is CASSRGTSGNSAQYF. The CDR3 DNA sequence: TGTGCCAGCAGCCGCGGGACTAGCGGGAATTCGGCCCAGTACTTC.

The chain employs TRBV5-1 and TRBJ2-1; D is unresolved. V was trimmed by 5 bases and J by 4 bases, leaving 7 bases between them. The CDR3 sequence is 12 residues long. The germline V gene encodes CDR1 SGHRS and CDR2 YFSETQ. For the CDR3, the DNA is TGCGCCAGCAGTCTCCAGTACAATGAGCAGTTCTTC. Its protein is CASSLQYNEQFF.

The chain joins TRBV5-1 to TRBJ2-7, with D maybe TRBD2 (6 bases). V lost 0 bases, J lost 3 bases, and 13 bases lay in between. CDR3 length: 15 amino acids. Looked up from germline, CDR1 is SGHRS and CDR2 is YFSETQ. CDR3 DNA sequence: TGCGCCAGCAGCTTGGAGGCAGGGAGGAGCTACGAGCAGTACTTC. Its protein product is CASSLEAGRSYEQYF.

The chain combines TRBV5-1 with TRBJ2-1; 8 nucleotides line up with TRBD2. Germline V CDR1 and CDR2: SGHRS, YFSETQ. The CDR3 has 16 residues. The ends lost 1 base at V and 8 bases at J; junction bases unmatched: 11. Here the CDR3 DNA reads TGCGCCAGCAGCTTGATACCGGGGGGGCCAGTCCATGAGCAGTTCTTC. Protein product: CASSLIPGGPVHEQFF.